This paragraph covers one T cell receptor (beta chain) sequence. The antigen is unknown. The V gene's germline CDR1 is SGHVS and CDR2 FQNEAQ. This CDR3 has 15 residues. V shed 5 bases and J shed 1 base, with 14 bases lying between them. The data were produced by immunoSEQ multiplex PCR, yet TCRdb's version contains in-frame clones alone and is incomplete. The sample consists of tens of thousands of clones, 82% of them appearing once. This sample stems from a study of a mutant IDH1 vaccine in newly diagnosed glioma. Whole-study context: Vaccination was launched 4-6 weeks after radiotherapy alone, or with temozolomide cycles. Of the patients given treatment, approximately 62% were male and 37.5% were female, and a mean age of about 44 years was recorded. Every participant had undergone radiotherapy, temozolomide, or both before, and most underwent both.

General study findings and limits: Any relationship between pseudoprogression and changes in top peripheral T cell clonotypes seemed absent.

Regarding time point: week 47, end of study. The study gave 300 ug of mutant IDH1 20-mer peptide per vaccine dose, with topical imiquimod. This sequence was found in a man between 18 and 35 years old with glioma. Some clones in this sample may be carry-over from other donors' samples. The specimen comprised PBMCs, sampled from a glioma patient whose treatment included an IDH1 peptide vaccine. The V call is TRBV7-8, the J call TRBJ1-2; tentative D call: TRBD1 (5 bases). The CDR3: CASSARGILNYGYTF. Written as DNA, the CDR3 is TGTGCCAGCAGCGCACGGGGGATTCTTAACTATGGCTACACCTTC.